The 17 T cell receptor beta chains presented below share a single source sample, sequenced in a study of blood T cell repertoires in COVID-19. The table came from immunoSEQ multiplex PCR; TCRdb's copy has only in-frame clones and leaves some out. Of some 130,000 clones in the sample, 90% were seen once. The sequenced sample was peripheral blood. The receptor source for this set is a man between 60 and 75 years old with COVID-19, enrolled during active disease.

The chain is built from TRBV3-1 (or the pseudogene TRBV3-2) and TRBJ2-5; 13 bases align to TRBD2. J lost 3 bases, V lost 1 base, and 5 bases had no gene match. Germline V CDR1 and CDR2: LGHDT, YNNKEL (reference sequence). This CDR3 has 17 amino acids. The CDR3 loop is CASSQVTSGRAEETQYF. CDR3 DNA: TGTGCCAGCAGCCAAGTTACTAGCGGGAGGGCGGAAGAGACCCAGTACTTC.

The chain employs TRBV19 and TRBJ1-4, with a weak D call TRBD1 (5 bases). This CDR3 has 15 residues. Looked up from germline, CDR1 is LNHDA and CDR2 is SQIVND (reference sequence). The V end was cut by 3 bases, the J end by 8 bases, with 16 bases between. CDR3 nucleotides: TGTGCCAGTAGTATCAGCAGGGCAGTGAGGGAAAAACTGTTTTTT. Its translation is CASSISRAVREKLFF.

V is TRBV2 and J is TRBJ2-1, with 10 bases fitting TRBD2. The CDR3 has 14 amino acids. Germline V gene lookup returns CDR1 SNHLY and CDR2 FYNNEI. The V gene end was trimmed by 7 bases and the J gene end by 8 bases; junction bases not matched to a gene: 8. CDR3 in amino acids: CASTPGLARDEQFF. CDR3 bases: TGTGCCAGCACCCCGGGACTAGCGCGAGATGAGCAGTTCTTC. Complete variable domain (other parts from reference TRBV2 and TRBJ2-1): EPEVTQTPSHQVTQMGQEVILRCVPISNHLYFYWYRQILGQKVEFLVSFYNNEISEKSEIFDDQFSVERPDGSNFTLKIRSTKLEDSAMYFCASTPGLARDEQFFGPGTRLTVL.

The genes are TRBV4-2 and TRBJ2-7; 12 positions agree with TRBD1. After removal of 0 bases from V and 7 bases from J, the junction contained 4 bases not matched to a gene. In germline, CDR1 is LGHNA, CDR2 YNFKEQ. This CDR3 is built from 15 residues. This chain's CDR3 is CASSQDGDRGREQYF. In nucleotides, the CDR3 is TGTGCCAGCAGCCAAGATGGGGACAGGGGGCGTGAGCAGTACTTC.

This sequence joins TRBV6-5 and TRBJ2-7; D is unresolved. The germline V gene has CDR1 MNHEY and CDR2 SVGAGI. Between the trimmed V and J ends, which lost 2 bases and 2 bases, there was a span of 10 bases. The CDR3 is 14 amino acids. This chain's CDR3 is CASSYAAGPYEQYF. CDR3 DNA: TGTGCCAGCAGTTACGCGGCCGGTCCCTACGAGCAGTACTTC.

This clone was recorded once. The rearrangement links TRBV7-2 to TRBJ2-7; D remains ambiguous. Germline V gene lookup returns CDR1 SGHTA and CDR2 FQGNSA. V lost 3 bases, J lost 3 bases, and 9 bases lay in between. The CDR3 consists of 13 residues. The CDR3 spells CASSFAGFYEQYF. CDR3 sequence (DNA): TGTGCCAGCAGCTTTGCAGGTTTCTACGAGCAGTACTTC. The full variable domain, rest sourced from reference TRBV7-2 and TRBJ2-7, is GAGVSQSPSNKVTEKGKDVELRCDPISGHTALYWYRQSLGQGLEFLIYFQGNSAPDKSGLPSDRFSAERTGGSVSTLTIQRTQQEDSAVYLCASSFAGFYEQYFGPGTRLTVT.

This rearrangement joins TRBV6-6 to TRBJ1-4; D gene ambiguous. The V end lost 0 bases, the J end lost 8 bases, and 16 bases lay between the germline ends. Germline V CDR1 and CDR2: MNHNY, SVGAGI (reference sequence). CDR3 length: 16 amino acids. The CDR3 coding sequence is TGTGCCAGCAGTTACTCGAGGGAGCCGTTTCTAGAAAAACTGTTTTTT. As protein: CASSYSREPFLEKLFF.

The rearrangement uses TRBV11-3 and TRBJ1-2, with 10 positions matching TRBD1. Germline CDR1 reads SGHNT; CDR2 reads YENEEA. CDR3 length: 13 residues. V lost 4 bases to trimming and J lost 4 bases; unmatched junction nucleotides: 0. The CDR3 DNA follows: TGTGCCAGCAGCTGGACAGGGGGCTATGGCTACACCTTC. It codes for CASSWTGGYGYTF.

V usage is TRBV4-2 and J usage is TRBJ2-1, with D perhaps TRBD2 (7 bases). Trimming cost V 1 base and J 4 bases, with 17 bases left between them. The CDR3 is 17 residues long. Germline loops: CDR1 LGHNA, CDR2 YNFKEQ. CDR3 DNA sequence: TGTGCCAGCAGCCAAGGACAGGCTAGCGGAACTTACAATGAGCAGTTCTTC. As protein: CASSQGQASGTYNEQFF.

The V gene is TRBV12-3 or TRBV12-4, the J gene TRBJ2-2; D may be TRBD2 (6 bases). The CDR3 covers 13 residues. V was shortened by 2 bases and J by 7 bases, with 8 bases between the two germline ends. The CDR3 is CASSLRGFGELFF. The DNA for the CDR3 is TGTGCCAGCAGTTTACGGGGGTTCGGGGAGCTGTTTTTT.

The J gene is TRBJ2-3, the V gene TRBV6-2 or TRBV6-3, with 11 nucleotides matching TRBD2. CDR1 is MNHEY, CDR2 SVGEGT, per germline. CDR3 length: 17 amino acids. V lost 0 bases and J lost 2; bases outside the gene matches: 4. The CDR3 region is CASSYSTSGSLTDTQYF. For the CDR3, the DNA is TGTGCCAGCAGTTACTCAACTAGCGGGAGTCTCACAGATACGCAGTATTTT.

The chain carries TRBV25-1 and TRBJ1-2; D remains unclear. This CDR3 is built from 17 residues. V was cut by 1 base and J by 1 base, with 16 bases left in between. Germline CDR1 reads MGHDK; CDR2 reads SYGVNS. In nucleotides, the CDR3 is TGTGCCAGCAGTGAATCAGAGGTTCTCTTCTTTAACTATGGCTACACCTTC. Translation gives CASSESEVLFFNYGYTF.

This chain uses TRBV24-1 with TRBJ2-3, with 7 bases matching TRBD1. After removal of 7 bases from V and 0 bases from J, the junction contained 6 bases not matched to a gene. The CDR3 extends over 15 amino acids. Per germline, CDR1 KGHDR and CDR2 SFDVKD. The CDR3 nucleotides are TGTGCCACCAGGGGTGGGACAGAAAGCACAGATACGCAGTATTTT. Its protein product is CATRGGTESTDTQYF.

This rearrangement joins TRBV12-3 or TRBV12-4 to TRBJ2-7, with D perhaps TRBD2 (5 bases). V lost 8 bases and J lost 7, with 9 bases in between. The CDR3 contains 10 residues. The CDR3 loop is CASLSGEQYF. The CDR3 DNA reads as TGTGCCAGCCTGTCGGGGGAGCAGTACTTC.

The CDR3 reads CASSIMAADNEQFF. The CDR3 nucleotides read TGTGCCAGTAGTATTATGGCGGCAGACAATGAGCAGTTCTTC. This chain joins TRBV19 and TRBJ2-1; D unclear. Between the trimmed V and J ends, which lost 3 bases and 5 bases, there was a span of 11 bases. This CDR3 is built from 14 residues. The V gene's germline CDR1 is LNHDA and CDR2 SQIVND (reference sequence).

The sample holds one count of this clone. The CDR3 DNA is TGCGCCAGCAGCGATGAGTGGGGGCAGGGAAAACTGTTTTTT. Encoded protein: CASSDEWGQGKLFF. V is TRBV5-1 and J is TRBJ1-4, with a weak D call TRBD1 (6 bases). V gave up 4 bases and J gave up 10 bases, with 17 bases separating them. Looked up from germline, CDR1 is SGHRS and CDR2 is YFSETQ. There are 14 residues in the CDR3.

The V call is TRBV29-1, the J call TRBJ2-2, with no clear D. Trimming shortened V by 6 bases and J by 3 bases, and 14 bases separated the two germline ends. CDR1 and CDR2 from the germline V gene are SQVTM and ANQGSEA. This CDR3 is 14 amino acids long. CDR3 bases: TGCAGCGTACTGACTGGTGGCGACACCGGGGAGCTGTTTTTT. Its translation: CSVLTGGDTGELFF.